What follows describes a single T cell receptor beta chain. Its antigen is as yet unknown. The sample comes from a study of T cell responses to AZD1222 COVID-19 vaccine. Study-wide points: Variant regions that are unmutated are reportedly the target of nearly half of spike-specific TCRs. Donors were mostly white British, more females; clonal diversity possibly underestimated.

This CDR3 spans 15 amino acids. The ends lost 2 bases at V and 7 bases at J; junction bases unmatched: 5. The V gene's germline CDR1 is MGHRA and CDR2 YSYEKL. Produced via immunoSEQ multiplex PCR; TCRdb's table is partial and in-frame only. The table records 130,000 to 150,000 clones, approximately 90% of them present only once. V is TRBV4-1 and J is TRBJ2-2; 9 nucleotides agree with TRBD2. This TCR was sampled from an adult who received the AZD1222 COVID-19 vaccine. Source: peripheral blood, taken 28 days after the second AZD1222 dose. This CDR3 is CASSQLAGVDGELFF. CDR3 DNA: TGCGCCAGCAGCCAATTAGCGGGGGTTGACGGGGAGCTGTTTTTT.